Listed here are 12 T cell receptor beta chains from one sample, sequenced in a study of OX40 agonist ivuxolimab in advanced cancers. Here immunoSEQ multiplex PCR was the method, and the copy in TCRdb shows in-frame clones only, minus some. Here the sample spans over 20,000 clones, under 90% being singletons. The material sequenced was CD4+ or CD8+ T cells sorted from blood, taken in a trial of the OX40 agonist ivuxolimab. These receptors all come from an adult with an advanced solid tumor such as melanoma, head and neck, liver or kidney cancer.

The chain carries TRBV7-9 and TRBJ2-5; D is possibly TRBD2 (6 bases). CDR3 length equals 15 residues. The germline CDR1 and CDR2 sequences are SEHNR and FQNEAQ (reference sequence). Trimming took off 5 bases at V and 0 bases at J, with 13 bases between the two ends. This CDR3 is CASSPGVSHQETQYF. The CDR3 bases are TGTGCCAGCAGCCCGGGGGTTTCCCACCAAGAGACCCAGTACTTC. The full variable domain, completed using reference TRBV7-9 and TRBJ2-5, is DTGVSQNPRHKITKRGQNVTFRCDPISEHNRLYWYRQTLGQGPEFLTYFQNEAQLEKSRLLSDRFSAERPKGSFSTLEIQRTEQGDSAMYLCASSPGVSHQETQYFGPGTRLLVL.

This clone was observed a handful of times. V and J are TRBV7-9 and TRBJ1-1; D gene uncertain. The CDR3 has 13 amino acids. V was trimmed by 1 base and J by 6 bases, leaving 9 bases between them. Germline CDR1 and CDR2: SEHNR and FQNEAQ (reference sequence). CDR3 in DNA: TGTGCCAGCAGCTTAGTGCCTCTTCCTGAAGCTTTCTTT. It yields the protein CASSLVPLPEAFF.

This clone was picked up a small number of times. This chain links TRBV14 with TRBJ2-2, with 8 bases matching TRBD1. The CDR3 covers 15 residues. Per germline, CDR1 SGHDN and CDR2 FVKESK. V trimming: 4 bases; J trimming: 3 bases; junction bases outside the gene matches: 4. The CDR3 protein is CASSLQGGYTGELFF. CDR3 nucleotides: TGTGCCAGCAGCCTACAGGGGGGTTACACCGGGGAGCTGTTTTTT.

The chain carries TRBV5-8 and TRBJ2-3, with no clear D. Trimming cost V 4 bases and J 10 bases, with 10 bases left between them. The germline CDR1 and CDR2 sequences are SGHTS and YDEGEE. The CDR3 runs 11 residues. The CDR3 spells CASSRFEPQYF. DNA of the CDR3: TGTGCCAGCAGCCGCTTTGAACCGCAGTATTTT.

Only one count was recorded for this clone. This chain joins TRBV9 and TRBJ2-1; TRBD1 matches at 9 bases. Germline V gene lookup returns CDR1 SGDLS and CDR2 YYNGEE. CDR3 length: 14 amino acids. The J segment lost 12 bases and the V segment lost 0 bases, leaving 7 bases of the junction unmatched. CDR3 loop: CASSVGDRDLRQFF. In nucleotides, the CDR3 is TGTGCCAGCAGCGTAGGGGACAGGGACCTTCGGCAGTTCTTC.

V gene TRBV5-6 combines with J gene TRBJ2-1; TRBD2 is a possible D gene (5 bases). Trimming shortened V by 4 bases and J by 6 bases, and 17 bases separated the two germline ends. The CDR3 loop spans 15 amino acids. Germline lookup yields CDR1 SGHDT and CDR2 YYEEEE. CDR3 loop: CASSGGTGRFNEQFF. The CDR3 DNA follows: TGTGCCAGCAGCGGAGGTACCGGGCGGTTCAATGAGCAGTTCTTC.

The V gene is TRBV19, the J gene TRBJ1-1; D is ambiguous. The CDR3 is 12 residues long. Trimming removed 3 bases from V and 8 bases from J, with 10 bases in between. CDR1 is LNHDA, CDR2 SQIVND, per germline (reference sequence). CDR3 loop: CASSIGRREAFF. CDR3 nucleotides: TGTGCCAGTAGTATCGGAAGAAGGGAAGCTTTCTTT.

This clone was picked up one time. The V and J genes are TRBV6-4 and TRBJ2-3; D perhaps matches TRBD2 (7 bases). The V end was cut by 2 bases, the J end by 1 base, with 13 bases between. Germline-derived CDR1 and CDR2 are MRHNA and SNTAGT. This CDR3 is 16 amino acids long. The CDR3 spells CASSDLPGGRTDTQYF. CDR3 DNA: TGTGCCAGCAGTGACCTCCCGGGGGGCCGCACAGATACGCAGTATTTT.

The rearrangement links TRBV4-2 to TRBJ1-2, with a possible D match to TRBD1 (6 bases). Germline CDR1 is LGHNA and CDR2 is YNFKEQ. With 6 bases removed from V and 5 bases from J, the gap between germline ends came to 13 bases. The CDR3 loop spans 13 amino acids. CDR3 in DNA: TGTGCCAGCAGGGACCCGGGGGCTTATGGCTACACCTTC. It codes for CASRDPGAYGYTF.

V usage is TRBV4-3 and J usage is TRBJ1-4, with a possible D match to TRBD1 (5 bases). Trimming removed 0 bases from V and 8 bases from J, with 13 bases in between. The CDR3 is made up of 15 amino acids. CDR1 and CDR2 from the germline V gene are LGHNA and YSLEER. The CDR3 protein is CASSQDPGGGEKLFF. The CDR3 DNA follows: TGCGCCAGCAGCCAAGACCCGGGGGGTGGGGAAAAACTGTTTTTT.

This chain joins TRBV9 and TRBJ2-3; 9 bases are a match to TRBD2. The length of the CDR3 is 16 residues. J lost 0 bases, V lost 4 bases, and 6 bases had no gene match. Germline assignment: CDR1 SGDLS and CDR2 YYNGEE. The CDR3 region is CASSSLAGASTDTQYF. CDR3 in DNA: TGTGCCAGCAGCTCATTAGCGGGGGCCAGCACAGATACGCAGTATTTT. Drawing the rest from reference TRBV9 and TRBJ2-3, the complete variable domain is DSGVTQTPKHLITATGQRVTLRCSPRSGDLSVYWYQQSLDQGLQFLIQYYNGEERAKGNILERFSAQQFPDLHSELNLSSLELGDSALYFCASSSLAGASTDTQYFGPGTRLTVL.

The chain links TRBV7-2 to TRBJ2-7; 7 bases align to TRBD2. The CDR3 length is 12 residues. V shed 3 bases, J shed 7 bases, and the junction held 3 bases outside the gene matches. Germline values: CDR1 SGHTA, CDR2 FQGNSA. CDR3 amino acids: CASSFPGGEQYF. As DNA, the CDR3 is TGTGCCAGCAGCTTTCCGGGGGGAGAGCAGTACTTC. Based on the CDR3 plus reference TRBV7-2 and TRBJ2-7, the full variable domain is GAGVSQSPSNKVTEKGKDVELRCDPISGHTALYWYRQSLGQGLEFLIYFQGNSAPDKSGLPSDRFSAERTGGSVSTLTIQRTQQEDSAVYLCASSFPGGEQYFGPGTRLTVT.